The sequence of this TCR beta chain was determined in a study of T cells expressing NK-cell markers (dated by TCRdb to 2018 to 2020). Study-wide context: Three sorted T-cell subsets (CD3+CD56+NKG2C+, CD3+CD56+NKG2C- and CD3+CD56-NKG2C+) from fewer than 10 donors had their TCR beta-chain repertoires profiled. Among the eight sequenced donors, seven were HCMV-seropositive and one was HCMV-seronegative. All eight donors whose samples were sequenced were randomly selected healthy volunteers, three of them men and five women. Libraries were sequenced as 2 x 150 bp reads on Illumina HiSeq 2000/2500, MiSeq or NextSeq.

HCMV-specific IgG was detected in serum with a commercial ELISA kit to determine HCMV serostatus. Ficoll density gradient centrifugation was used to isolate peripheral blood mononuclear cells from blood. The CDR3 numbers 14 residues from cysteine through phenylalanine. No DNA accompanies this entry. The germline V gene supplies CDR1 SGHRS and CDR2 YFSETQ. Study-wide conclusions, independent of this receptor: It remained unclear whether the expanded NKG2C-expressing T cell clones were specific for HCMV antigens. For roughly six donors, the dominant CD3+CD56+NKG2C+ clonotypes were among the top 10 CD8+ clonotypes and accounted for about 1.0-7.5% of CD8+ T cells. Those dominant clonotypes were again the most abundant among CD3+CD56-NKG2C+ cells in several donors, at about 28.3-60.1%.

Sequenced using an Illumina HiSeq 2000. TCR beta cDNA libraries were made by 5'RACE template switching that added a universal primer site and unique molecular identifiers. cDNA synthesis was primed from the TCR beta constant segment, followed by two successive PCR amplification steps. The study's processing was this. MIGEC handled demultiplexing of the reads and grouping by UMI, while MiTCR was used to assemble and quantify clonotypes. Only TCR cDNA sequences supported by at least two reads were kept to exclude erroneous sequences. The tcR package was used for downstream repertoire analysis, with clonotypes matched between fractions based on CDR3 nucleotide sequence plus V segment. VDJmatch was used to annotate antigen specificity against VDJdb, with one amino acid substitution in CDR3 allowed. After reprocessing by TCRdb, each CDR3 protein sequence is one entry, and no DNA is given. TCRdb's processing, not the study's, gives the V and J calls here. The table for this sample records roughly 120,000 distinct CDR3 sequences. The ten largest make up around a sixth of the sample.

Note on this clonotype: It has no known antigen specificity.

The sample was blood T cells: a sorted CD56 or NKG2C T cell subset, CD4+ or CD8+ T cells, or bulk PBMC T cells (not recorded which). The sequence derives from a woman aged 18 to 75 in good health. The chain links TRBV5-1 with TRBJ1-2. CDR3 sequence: CASSLDRATYGYTF.